The 32 T cell receptor beta chains below come from one sample, sequenced in a study of blood T cell repertoires in COVID-19. The protocol was immunoSEQ multiplex PCR, while the TCRdb copy is restricted to in-frame clones and leaves out a portion. The table shows about 350,000 clones, with roughly 90% occurring only once. The sequenced sample consisted of peripheral blood. The receptors originated from a woman aged 55-70 years with COVID-19, enrolled during active disease.

The rearrangement joins TRBV3-1 (or the pseudogene TRBV3-2) to TRBJ2-1, with 8 bases lining up with TRBD2. V shed 1 base and J 2 bases; nucleotides not matched to a gene: 4. The germline V gene encodes CDR1 LGHDT and CDR2 YNNKEL (reference sequence). This CDR3 is built from 16 residues. The chain's CDR3 is CASSQAGGGPYNEQFF. Written as DNA, the CDR3 is TGTGCCAGCAGCCAAGCGGGCGGGGGGCCCTACAATGAGCAGTTCTTC.

This clone appeared a few times. The rearrangement uses TRBV12-3 or TRBV12-4 and TRBJ1-2, with 10 nucleotides matching TRBD1. Germline trimming cut 6 bases from V and 7 bases from J; bases unmatched to any gene: 2. CDR3 length equals 12 residues. The CDR3 DNA sequence: TGTGCCAGCAGCCGGACAGGGGGTGGCTACACCTTC. Amino acids: CASSRTGGGYTF.

The J gene is TRBJ1-2, the V gene TRBV19; D is possibly TRBD1 (6 bases). The CDR3 spans 13 residues. The germline V gene encodes CDR1 LNHDA and CDR2 SQIVND (reference sequence). V lost 7 bases and J lost 5, with 14 bases in between. CDR3 DNA sequence: TGTGCCAGTACCACAGGGACAAGTTATGGCTACACCTTC. Translation: CASTTGTSYGYTF.

The J gene is TRBJ2-4, the V gene TRBV7-3, with 8 bases that match TRBD1. The CDR3 extends over 17 amino acids. Germline CDR1 is SGHTA and CDR2 is FQGTGA. The J segment lost 1 base and the V segment lost 5 bases, leaving 10 bases of the junction unmatched. The CDR3 here is CASSQGGQGWAKNIQYF. DNA of the CDR3: TGTGCCAGCAGCCAAGGCGGACAGGGATGGGCCAAAAACATTCAGTACTTC.

The rearrangement uses TRBV30 and TRBJ1-2; D is unclear. With 0 bases removed from V and 4 bases from J, the gap between germline ends came to 15 bases. Germline assignment: CDR1 GTSNPN and CDR2 SVGIG (reference sequence). CDR3 length: 15 amino acids. CDR3 DNA sequence: TGTGCCTGGAGTGTACCTTCGCAGCCTAGCTATGGCTACACCTTC. It specifies CAWSVPSQPSYGYTF.

The chain employs TRBV9 and TRBJ2-1; the match to TRBD2 covers 7 bases. Per the germline V gene, CDR1 is SGDLS and CDR2 is YYNGEE. This CDR3 is 16 amino acids long. V dropped 1 base and J dropped 0; count of bases not matched to a gene: 4. This CDR3 reads CASSVSGAGSYNEQFF. The CDR3 DNA is TGTGCCAGCAGCGTAAGCGGGGCGGGCTCCTACAATGAGCAGTTCTTC.

This clone was recorded only once. V usage is TRBV19 and J usage is TRBJ1-2; weak D call: TRBD1 (5 bases). The CDR3 is 16 residues long. Germline CDR1 LNHDA, CDR2 SQIVND (reference sequence). Trimming shortened V by 5 bases and J by 4 bases, and 20 bases separated the two germline ends. Here the CDR3 DNA reads TGTGCCAGTAGTGTATCTCAGACGACAGTACTCTATGGCTACACCTTC. Amino acids: CASSVSQTTVLYGYTF.

This clone showed up just once. The chain couples TRBV4-2 to TRBJ1-1; tentative D call: TRBD1 (5 bases). Germline V gene data show CDR1 as LGHNA and CDR2 as YNFKEQ. The CDR3 spans 12 residues. The CDR3 spells CASQGSITEAFF. CDR3 nucleotide sequence: TGTGCGAGCCAGGGAAGTATCACTGAAGCTTTCTTT.

This chain uses TRBV19 with TRBJ2-5, with D tentatively TRBD1 (5 bases). V gave up 5 bases and J gave up 5 bases, with 12 bases separating them. Germline V gene data show CDR1 as LNHDA and CDR2 as SQIVND (reference sequence). The CDR3 contains 13 residues. The CDR3 sequence: CASSSGFRETQYF. CDR3 bases: TGTGCCAGTAGTTCAGGGTTTCGGGAGACCCAGTACTTC.

The chain joins TRBV5-4 to TRBJ1-2; D remains ambiguous. The V end lost 3 bases, the J end lost 8 bases, and 8 bases lay between the germline ends. The CDR3 loop spans 11 amino acids. CDR1 is SGHNT and CDR2 is YYREEE in the germline V gene (reference sequence). Here the CDR3 DNA reads TGTGCCAGCAGCTATACGGGGGGCTACACCTTC. Residues: CASSYTGGYTF.

The chain joins TRBV11-2 to TRBJ2-1, with D possibly being TRBD1 (5 bases). Trimming removed 5 bases from V and 9 bases from J, with 23 bases in between. Germline V lookup: CDR1 SGHAT, CDR2 FQNNGV. CDR3 length: 16 amino acids. The CDR3 region has the DNA TGTGCCAGCAGCGCGGACACCCCGGCATACATAGCTGAGCAGTTCTTC. Residues: CASSADTPAYIAEQFF.

This rearrangement joins TRBV3-1 (or the pseudogene TRBV3-2) to TRBJ1-2, with D perhaps matching TRBD1 (6 bases). Trimming cost V 0 bases and J 7 bases, with 15 bases left between them. Germline CDR1 and CDR2: LGHDT and YNNKEL (reference sequence). The CDR3 is made up of 15 amino acids. CDR3 in DNA: TGTGCCAGCAGCCAAGACGGAGTCAGGGGACGTGGCTACACCTTC. Translated, it gives CASSQDGVRGRGYTF.

The CDR3 is CASSSSGASSYEQYF. The CDR3 DNA follows: TGTGCCAGCAGCTCGAGCGGGGCCAGCTCCTACGAGCAGTACTTC. The rearrangement links TRBV7-9 to TRBJ2-7, with 7 bases aligning to TRBD2. Germline-derived CDR1 and CDR2 are SEHNR and FQNEAQ (reference sequence). CDR3 length: 15 amino acids. V was pared by 4 bases and J by 0 bases, with 6 bases of the junction left unmatched.

This chain links TRBV27 with TRBJ2-5; TRBD1 matches at 7 bases. Per germline, CDR1 MNHEY and CDR2 SMNVEV (reference sequence). There are 16 residues in the CDR3. The junction had 11 bases not matched to a gene; V was cut back by 3 bases and J by 4 bases. CDR3 nucleotides: TGTGCCAGCAGTTTCATCCCACTACAGGGGAGAGAGACCCAGTACTTC. This encodes CASSFIPLQGRETQYF.

This clone was counted a single time. The J gene is TRBJ2-7, the V gene TRBV20-1; D unclear. This CDR3 contains 11 residues. Germline V lookup: CDR1 DFQATT, CDR2 SNEGSKA (reference sequence). V lost 3 bases and J 3 bases, leaving 6 bases between the germline ends. The CDR3 DNA reads as TGCAGTGCTAGCCAGGACTACGAGCAGTACTTC. It codes for CSASQDYEQYF.

This sequence joins TRBV5-4 and TRBJ2-7; 10 positions match TRBD2. Trimming at V came to 0 bases and at J to 4 bases, leaving 7 bases not matched to a gene. The CDR3 runs 16 residues. Germline lookup yields CDR1 SGHNT and CDR2 YYREEE (reference sequence). For the CDR3, the DNA is TGTGCCAGCAGCTTGGGCAGCGGGGGGGCCTTGTACGAGCAGTACTTC. Translation: CASSLGSGGALYEQYF.

The chain joins TRBV2 to TRBJ2-3, with D maybe TRBD2 (6 bases). CDR1 and CDR2 from the germline V gene are SNHLY and FYNNEI. V lost 4 bases and J lost 5, with 13 bases in between. CDR3 length equals 14 residues. The CDR3 spells CASSVLLAQDTQYF. For the CDR3, the DNA is TGTGCCAGCAGTGTATTACTAGCTCAAGATACGCAGTATTTT.

This chain joins TRBV11-2 and TRBJ2-6, with 9 bases aligning to TRBD2. This CDR3 contains 17 residues. With V trimmed by 3 bases and J by 1 base, 4 bases remained unmatched. Germline values: CDR1 SGHAT, CDR2 FQNNGV. The CDR3, as DNA: TGTGCCAGCAGCTTTTCGAGCGGGGGGTCTGGGGCCAACGTCCTGACTTTC. Translated, it gives CASSFSSGGSGANVLTF.

The genes are TRBV11-3 and TRBJ1-4; 9 nucleotides match TRBD1. Trimming removed 4 bases from V and 0 bases from J; junction bases left unmatched: 12. This CDR3 region has 19 residues. Germline CDR1 SGHNT, CDR2 YENEEA. The CDR3 nucleotides read TGTGCCAGCAGCTCATACCGCCGGGACAGGGTGGCAACTAATGAAAAACTGTTTTTT. Its translation is CASSSYRRDRVATNEKLFF.

This chain links TRBV6-5 with TRBJ2-3; possible D gene TRBD2, 7 bases. The CDR3 spans 13 residues. The V gene lost 11 bases and the J gene lost 6 bases, with 18 bases spanning the gap. The germline CDR1 and CDR2 sequences are MNHEY and SVGAGI. The CDR3 region is CAVRGATGDTQYF. As DNA, the CDR3 is TGTGCCGTCCGGGGGGCCACAGGTGATACGCAGTATTTT.

The rearrangement joins TRBV30 to TRBJ1-2, with a possible D match to TRBD1 (5 bases). V was trimmed by 4 bases and J by 8 bases, leaving 20 bases between them. The CDR3 is 14 amino acids. Per germline, CDR1 GTSNPN and CDR2 SVGIG (reference sequence). DNA of the CDR3: TGTGCCTGGATTCAAAGGGGAACCCAGGGAGGCTACACCTTC. It is translated as CAWIQRGTQGGYTF.

This chain connects TRBV21-1 to TRBJ2-1; the table's D call TRBD1 went unverified against the DNA. TRBV21-1 is flagged as a pseudogene. This CDR3 spans 16 amino acids. The CDR3 spells CASSTFPGQFYNEQFF. The CDR3 region has the DNA TGTGCCAGCAGTACTTTCCCGGGACAGTTCTACAATGAGCAGTTCTTC.

V gene TRBV7-2 combines with J gene TRBJ2-6, with TRBD1 matching over 11 bases. V shed 4 bases, J shed 2 bases, and the junction held 1 base outside the gene matches. Germline V gene sequence: CDR1 SGHTA, CDR2 FQGNSA. The CDR3 consists of 16 residues. The CDR3 is CASSSGQGAGANVLTF. For the CDR3, the DNA is TGTGCCAGCAGCTCGGGACAGGGGGCTGGGGCCAACGTCCTGACTTTC.

This clone appeared a single time. The J gene is TRBJ2-2, the V gene TRBV7-3; 9 bases are shared with TRBD1. CDR1 SGHTA and CDR2 FQGTGA come from the germline V gene. The CDR3 covers 18 residues. Trimming took 5 bases from V and 4 from J; bases not matched to a gene: 14. Here the CDR3 DNA reads TGTGCCAGCAGCCCCGACCCCGGACAGGGGAGGGGCACCGGGGAGCTGTTTTTT. It encodes CASSPDPGQGRGTGELFF.

The rearrangement links TRBV7-3 to TRBJ2-1, with 8 bases fitting TRBD2. With 5 bases clipped from V and 7 bases from J, the junction kept 19 bases outside the gene matches. Germline V gene sequence: CDR1 SGHTA, CDR2 FQGTGA. This CDR3 is built from 18 residues. The CDR3 spells CASSLTSFAGTSGNEQFF. CDR3 DNA: TGTGCCAGCAGCCTCACTAGTTTTGCGGGGACTAGTGGTAATGAGCAGTTCTTC. The whole variable domain, filled in from reference TRBV7-3 and TRBJ2-1, reads GAGVSQTPSNKVTEKGKYVELRCDPISGHTALYWYRQSLGQGPEFLIYFQGTGAADDSGLPNDRFFAVRPEGSVSTLKIQRTERGDSAVYLCASSLTSFAGTSGNEQFFGPGTRLTVL.

This chain uses TRBV19 with TRBJ2-2, with 14 bases matching TRBD2. CDR1 and CDR2 from the germline V gene are LNHDA and SQIVND (reference sequence). The CDR3 sequence is 16 residues long. V lost 5 bases to trimming and J lost 5 bases; unmatched junction nucleotides: 4. The CDR3 sequence: CASSPRTSGGTGELFF. The CDR3 DNA follows: TGTGCCAGTAGTCCCCGGACTAGCGGGGGGACCGGGGAGCTGTTTTTT.

The chain links TRBV4-1 to TRBJ2-5, with D unresolved. Germline lookup yields CDR1 MGHRA and CDR2 YSYEKL. This CDR3 has 13 amino acids. The V and J ends lost 4 bases and 4 bases respectively, with 10 bases between them. The CDR3: CASSLAVRETQYF. The CDR3 nucleotides are TGCGCCAGCAGCCTCGCGGTACGAGAGACCCAGTACTTC.

This clone was detected once. The chain carries TRBV5-1 and TRBJ1-2; 7 bases are shared with TRBD1. The germline V gene encodes CDR1 SGHRS and CDR2 YFSETQ. CDR3 size: 13 residues. Losses at the gene ends were 0 bases for V and 11 bases for J; bases not matched to a gene: 7. The CDR3 DNA follows: TGCGCCAGCAGCTTGGCCCTCAGGGGGTTATACACCTTC. Protein: CASSLALRGLYTF. The whole variable domain, filled in from reference TRBV5-1 and TRBJ1-2, reads KAGVTQTPRYLIKTRGQQVTLSCSPISGHRSVSWYQQTPGQGLQFLFEYFSETQRNKGNFPGRFSGRQFSNSRSEMNVSTLELGDSALYLCASSLALRGLYTFGSGTRLTVV.

The chain couples TRBV19 to TRBJ2-2; TRBD1 agrees at 8 bases. The V gene's germline CDR1 is LNHDA and CDR2 SQIVND (reference sequence). The CDR3 has 15 residues. J was trimmed by 3 bases and V by 5 bases; bases with no gene match: 5. This CDR3 is CASSSGGTDTGELFF. The CDR3 bases are TGTGCCAGTAGTTCAGGGGGCACGGACACCGGGGAGCTGTTTTTT.

The rearrangement links TRBV27 to TRBJ2-7; D is perhaps TRBD2 (6 bases). Per the germline V gene, CDR1 is MNHEY and CDR2 is SMNVEV (reference sequence). The V gene lost 7 bases and the J gene lost 1 base, with 17 bases spanning the gap. The CDR3 sequence is 15 residues long. CDR3 region: CASTPRGGGSYEQYF. As DNA, the CDR3 is TGTGCCAGCACCCCGAGGGGTGGGGGGTCCTACGAGCAGTACTTC.

This sequence joins TRBV5-1 and TRBJ1-2; the D is unclear. Per the germline V gene, CDR1 is SGHRS and CDR2 is YFSETQ. This CDR3 contains 14 residues. V lost 4 bases and J lost 1, with 11 bases in between. CDR3 sequence reads: CASSPTPSNYGYTF. CDR3 DNA: TGCGCCAGCAGCCCCACCCCTAGTAACTATGGCTACACCTTC.

CDR3 DNA: TGTGCCAGCAGCTTATCAGGGGCGATCAACGTCTATGGCTACACCTTC. Its protein product is CASSLSGAINVYGYTF. The gene calls are TRBV7-2 and TRBJ1-2; possible D gene TRBD1, 6 bases. Trimming stripped 2 bases from V and 4 bases from J, with 17 bases between. Germline V CDR1 and CDR2: SGHTA, FQGNSA. The CDR3 sequence is 16 residues long.